The clone carrying this TCR beta chain was recorded a few times. The data derive from a study of T cells after yellow fever vaccination. TCRdb recomputed calls from the 5' RACE reads with MiXCR, one row per CDR3 protein. The table includes 310,000 or so distinct CDR3 sequences, 6.8% detected once. Trimming removed 6 bases from V and 6 bases from J, with 13 bases in between. The CDR3 is 13 residues long. V and J are TRBV12-3 or TRBV12-4 and TRBJ2-3, with a weak D call TRBD2 (5 bases). The material was PBMCs, obtained approximately 47 days after the first yellow fever vaccination. This clonotype was obtained from a man aged 18 to 30 who received the YFV17D yellow fever vaccine. Here the CDR3 DNA reads TGTGCCAGCAGCCGGGATTGGTGGGATACGCAGTATTTT. Its protein product is CASSRDWWDTQYF.